The clone carrying this T cell receptor (beta chain) was observed a handful of times. Its target is not known. This specimen belongs to a study of T-cell memory formation after mild COVID-19. The study, taken as a whole, reports: Cross-reactive memory seemingly joined, as some responding clones were found in pre-infection memory. Researchers could not confirm that second-wave clones peaking on day 37 targeted SARS-CoV-2.

TCRdb reprocessed the 5' RACE reads with MiXCR, giving one entry per CDR3 protein. Of about 350,000 distinct CDR3 sequences in the sample, roughly an eighth were seen once. The sequence came from a man younger than 35 who had mild COVID-19 (a few samples of this study predate the infection). Cell type and time point are not known. Material for sequencing was PBMCs or a T cell subset sorted from them (not recorded which).

CDR3 bases: TGTGCCAGCAGTTTAGCGCTAGGATCTCTGCGACAGCAAGACGCTAGCAATCAGCCCCAGCATTTT. It is translated as CASSLALGSLRQQDASNQPQHF. This chain links TRBV12-3 or TRBV12-4 with TRBJ1-5; a weak D match, TRBD1 (5 bases). Between the trimmed V and J ends, which lost 0 bases and 0 bases, there was a span of 27 bases. The CDR3 runs 22 residues.